The rows below give T cell receptor beta chains drawn from one sample of a study of blood T cell repertoires in COVID-19. Sequenced by immunoSEQ multiplex PCR; TCRdb stores in-frame clones only, minus some. The repertoire has about 260,000 clones, roughly 83% of them found once; the top ten carry about 4.5%. Material: peripheral blood. All receptors derive from a man aged 60-69 years who had recovered from COVID-19. Both conserved end residues are part of each CDR3. A D gene is named only where the DNA matches it firmly. Size is omitted from some rows. Given values are once, few, many or a class for expanded clones.

TRBV5-4	TRBJ1-1	TRBD1	.	CASSLGQGALVTEAFF	TGTGCCAGCAGCCTCGGACAGGGGGCGTTGGTTACTGAAGCTTTCTTT
TRBV5-8	TRBJ1-1	TRBD1	.	CASSWDSAMNTEAFF	TGTGCCAGCAGCTGGGACAGCGCCATGAACACTGAAGCTTTCTTT
TRBV12-3/TRBV12-4	TRBJ1-2	.	.	CASNRAGNYGYTF	TGTGCCAGCAACAGGGCCGGAAACTATGGCTACACCTTC
TRBV18	TRBJ1-2	TRBD1	.	CASSPTGQDYGYTF	TGTGCCAGCTCACCCACCGGACAGGACTATGGCTACACCTTC
TRBV7-9	TRBJ1-4	.	.	CASSLEIPGVWEKLFF	TGTGCCAGCAGCTTAGAAATCCCGGGGGTTTGGGAAAAACTGTTTTTT
TRBV27	TRBJ2-7	TRBD1	.	CASRVTGVNEQYF	TGTGCCAGCAGGGTGACAGGGGTCAACGAGCAGTACTTC
TRBV11-2	TRBJ1-1	.	.	CASRPWVQVTEAFF	TGTGCCAGCAGGCCTTGGGTTCAGGTCACTGAAGCTTTCTTT
TRBV29-1	TRBJ2-1	TRBD1	.	CSDTGGWNEQFF	TGCAGCGATACAGGGGGATGGAATGAGCAGTTCTTC
TRBV6-1	TRBJ1-5	TRBD1	.	CASSGRDRGVWQPQHF	TGTGCCAGCAGTGGCCGGGACAGGGGGGTTTGGCAGCCCCAGCATTTT
TRBV5-1	TRBJ1-5	.	.	CASSLVAGGGNQPQHF	TGCGCCAGCAGCTTGGTCGCGGGGGGCGGTAATCAGCCCCAGCATTTT
TRBV5-1	TRBJ2-5	TRBD1	.	CASSPWSGQGLGGETQYF	TGCGCCAGCAGCCCCTGGTCGGGACAGGGGCTCGGGGGAGAGACCCAGTACTTC
TRBV5-1	TRBJ2-3	TRBD2	once	CASSRTSGRDTQYF	TGCGCCAGCAGTCGGACTAGCGGGAGGGATACGCAGTATTTT
TRBV14	TRBJ2-7	.	.	CASSQLPYEQYF	TGTGCCAGCAGCCAACTTCCCTACGAGCAGTACTTC
TRBV6-5	TRBJ2-5	TRBD1	.	CASSYSSGQGAQYF	TGTGCCAGCAGTTACTCGTCGGGACAGGGGGCCCAGTACTTC
TRBV30	TRBJ2-7	TRBD1	few	CAWGTGPSEQYF	TGTGCCTGGGGGACAGGGCCCAGCGAGCAGTACTTC
TRBV6-5	TRBJ2-1	.	.	CASSHRFRDEQFF	TGTGCCAGCAGTCACCGCTTTCGGGATGAGCAGTTCTTC
TRBV19	TRBJ2-1	TRBD2	once	CASSTKTSGRLNEQFF	TGTGCCAGTAGTACCAAAACTAGCGGGAGATTGAATGAGCAGTTCTTC
TRBV29-1	TRBJ1-2	TRBD1	few	CSVMTGDGYTF	TGCAGCGTCATGACAGGGGATGGCTACACCTTC
TRBV29-1	TRBJ2-7	TRBD2	.	CSVEGTGTTNEQYF	TGCAGCGTAGAGGGTACCGGGACTACAAACGAGCAGTACTTC
TRBV5-1	TRBJ2-1	TRBD1	.	CASSPPGQGAANEQFF	TGCGCCAGCAGCCCCCCCGGACAGGGAGCCGCTAATGAGCAGTTCTTC
TRBV5-4	TRBJ1-1	.	.	CASSSGPGHLNTEAFF	TGTGCCAGCAGCTCGGGCCCGGGACACCTAAACACTGAAGCTTTCTTT
TRBV19	TRBJ2-5	.	.	CASSGDWGIQETQYF	TGTGCCAGTAGCGGGGACTGGGGAATCCAAGAGACCCAGTACTTC